This T cell receptor (beta chain) originates from a study of cytomegalovirus exposure and HLA in healthy donors. PCR used 60 Vbeta primers and 13 Jbeta primers. Here immunoSEQ multiplex PCR was the method, and the copy in TCRdb shows in-frame clones only, minus some. The sample has 120,000 to 150,000 clones, around three quarters seen once; the top ten hold 6.5% to 8%. V shed 4 bases and J 5 bases; nucleotides not matched to a gene: 5. CDR1 SGHDT and CDR2 YYEEEE come from the germline V gene. The CDR3 totals 14 residues. The sample consisted of PBMCs. This chain joins TRBV5-6 and TRBJ1-2; 10 bases are shared with TRBD1. The clonotype was recovered from a woman in her thirties or forties in good health and CMV-seropositive. CDR3: CASSQDRGRYGYTF. The CDR3 bases are TGTGCCAGCAGCCAGGACAGGGGGAGGTATGGCTACACCTTC.